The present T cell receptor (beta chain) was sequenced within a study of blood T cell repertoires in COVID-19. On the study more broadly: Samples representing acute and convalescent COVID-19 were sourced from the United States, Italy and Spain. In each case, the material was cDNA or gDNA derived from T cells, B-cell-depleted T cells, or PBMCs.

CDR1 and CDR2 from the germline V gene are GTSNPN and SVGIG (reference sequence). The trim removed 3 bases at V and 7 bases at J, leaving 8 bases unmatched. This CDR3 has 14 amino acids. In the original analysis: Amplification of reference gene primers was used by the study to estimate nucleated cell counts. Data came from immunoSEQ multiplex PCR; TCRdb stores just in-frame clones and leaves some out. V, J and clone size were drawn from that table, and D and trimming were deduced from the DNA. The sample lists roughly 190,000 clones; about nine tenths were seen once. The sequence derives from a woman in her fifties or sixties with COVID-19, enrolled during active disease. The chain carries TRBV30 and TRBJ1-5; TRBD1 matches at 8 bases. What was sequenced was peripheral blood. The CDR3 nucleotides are TGTGCCTGGAGCGTTACAGGGGGTGGGCAGCCCCAGCATTTT. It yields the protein CAWSVTGGGQPQHF.